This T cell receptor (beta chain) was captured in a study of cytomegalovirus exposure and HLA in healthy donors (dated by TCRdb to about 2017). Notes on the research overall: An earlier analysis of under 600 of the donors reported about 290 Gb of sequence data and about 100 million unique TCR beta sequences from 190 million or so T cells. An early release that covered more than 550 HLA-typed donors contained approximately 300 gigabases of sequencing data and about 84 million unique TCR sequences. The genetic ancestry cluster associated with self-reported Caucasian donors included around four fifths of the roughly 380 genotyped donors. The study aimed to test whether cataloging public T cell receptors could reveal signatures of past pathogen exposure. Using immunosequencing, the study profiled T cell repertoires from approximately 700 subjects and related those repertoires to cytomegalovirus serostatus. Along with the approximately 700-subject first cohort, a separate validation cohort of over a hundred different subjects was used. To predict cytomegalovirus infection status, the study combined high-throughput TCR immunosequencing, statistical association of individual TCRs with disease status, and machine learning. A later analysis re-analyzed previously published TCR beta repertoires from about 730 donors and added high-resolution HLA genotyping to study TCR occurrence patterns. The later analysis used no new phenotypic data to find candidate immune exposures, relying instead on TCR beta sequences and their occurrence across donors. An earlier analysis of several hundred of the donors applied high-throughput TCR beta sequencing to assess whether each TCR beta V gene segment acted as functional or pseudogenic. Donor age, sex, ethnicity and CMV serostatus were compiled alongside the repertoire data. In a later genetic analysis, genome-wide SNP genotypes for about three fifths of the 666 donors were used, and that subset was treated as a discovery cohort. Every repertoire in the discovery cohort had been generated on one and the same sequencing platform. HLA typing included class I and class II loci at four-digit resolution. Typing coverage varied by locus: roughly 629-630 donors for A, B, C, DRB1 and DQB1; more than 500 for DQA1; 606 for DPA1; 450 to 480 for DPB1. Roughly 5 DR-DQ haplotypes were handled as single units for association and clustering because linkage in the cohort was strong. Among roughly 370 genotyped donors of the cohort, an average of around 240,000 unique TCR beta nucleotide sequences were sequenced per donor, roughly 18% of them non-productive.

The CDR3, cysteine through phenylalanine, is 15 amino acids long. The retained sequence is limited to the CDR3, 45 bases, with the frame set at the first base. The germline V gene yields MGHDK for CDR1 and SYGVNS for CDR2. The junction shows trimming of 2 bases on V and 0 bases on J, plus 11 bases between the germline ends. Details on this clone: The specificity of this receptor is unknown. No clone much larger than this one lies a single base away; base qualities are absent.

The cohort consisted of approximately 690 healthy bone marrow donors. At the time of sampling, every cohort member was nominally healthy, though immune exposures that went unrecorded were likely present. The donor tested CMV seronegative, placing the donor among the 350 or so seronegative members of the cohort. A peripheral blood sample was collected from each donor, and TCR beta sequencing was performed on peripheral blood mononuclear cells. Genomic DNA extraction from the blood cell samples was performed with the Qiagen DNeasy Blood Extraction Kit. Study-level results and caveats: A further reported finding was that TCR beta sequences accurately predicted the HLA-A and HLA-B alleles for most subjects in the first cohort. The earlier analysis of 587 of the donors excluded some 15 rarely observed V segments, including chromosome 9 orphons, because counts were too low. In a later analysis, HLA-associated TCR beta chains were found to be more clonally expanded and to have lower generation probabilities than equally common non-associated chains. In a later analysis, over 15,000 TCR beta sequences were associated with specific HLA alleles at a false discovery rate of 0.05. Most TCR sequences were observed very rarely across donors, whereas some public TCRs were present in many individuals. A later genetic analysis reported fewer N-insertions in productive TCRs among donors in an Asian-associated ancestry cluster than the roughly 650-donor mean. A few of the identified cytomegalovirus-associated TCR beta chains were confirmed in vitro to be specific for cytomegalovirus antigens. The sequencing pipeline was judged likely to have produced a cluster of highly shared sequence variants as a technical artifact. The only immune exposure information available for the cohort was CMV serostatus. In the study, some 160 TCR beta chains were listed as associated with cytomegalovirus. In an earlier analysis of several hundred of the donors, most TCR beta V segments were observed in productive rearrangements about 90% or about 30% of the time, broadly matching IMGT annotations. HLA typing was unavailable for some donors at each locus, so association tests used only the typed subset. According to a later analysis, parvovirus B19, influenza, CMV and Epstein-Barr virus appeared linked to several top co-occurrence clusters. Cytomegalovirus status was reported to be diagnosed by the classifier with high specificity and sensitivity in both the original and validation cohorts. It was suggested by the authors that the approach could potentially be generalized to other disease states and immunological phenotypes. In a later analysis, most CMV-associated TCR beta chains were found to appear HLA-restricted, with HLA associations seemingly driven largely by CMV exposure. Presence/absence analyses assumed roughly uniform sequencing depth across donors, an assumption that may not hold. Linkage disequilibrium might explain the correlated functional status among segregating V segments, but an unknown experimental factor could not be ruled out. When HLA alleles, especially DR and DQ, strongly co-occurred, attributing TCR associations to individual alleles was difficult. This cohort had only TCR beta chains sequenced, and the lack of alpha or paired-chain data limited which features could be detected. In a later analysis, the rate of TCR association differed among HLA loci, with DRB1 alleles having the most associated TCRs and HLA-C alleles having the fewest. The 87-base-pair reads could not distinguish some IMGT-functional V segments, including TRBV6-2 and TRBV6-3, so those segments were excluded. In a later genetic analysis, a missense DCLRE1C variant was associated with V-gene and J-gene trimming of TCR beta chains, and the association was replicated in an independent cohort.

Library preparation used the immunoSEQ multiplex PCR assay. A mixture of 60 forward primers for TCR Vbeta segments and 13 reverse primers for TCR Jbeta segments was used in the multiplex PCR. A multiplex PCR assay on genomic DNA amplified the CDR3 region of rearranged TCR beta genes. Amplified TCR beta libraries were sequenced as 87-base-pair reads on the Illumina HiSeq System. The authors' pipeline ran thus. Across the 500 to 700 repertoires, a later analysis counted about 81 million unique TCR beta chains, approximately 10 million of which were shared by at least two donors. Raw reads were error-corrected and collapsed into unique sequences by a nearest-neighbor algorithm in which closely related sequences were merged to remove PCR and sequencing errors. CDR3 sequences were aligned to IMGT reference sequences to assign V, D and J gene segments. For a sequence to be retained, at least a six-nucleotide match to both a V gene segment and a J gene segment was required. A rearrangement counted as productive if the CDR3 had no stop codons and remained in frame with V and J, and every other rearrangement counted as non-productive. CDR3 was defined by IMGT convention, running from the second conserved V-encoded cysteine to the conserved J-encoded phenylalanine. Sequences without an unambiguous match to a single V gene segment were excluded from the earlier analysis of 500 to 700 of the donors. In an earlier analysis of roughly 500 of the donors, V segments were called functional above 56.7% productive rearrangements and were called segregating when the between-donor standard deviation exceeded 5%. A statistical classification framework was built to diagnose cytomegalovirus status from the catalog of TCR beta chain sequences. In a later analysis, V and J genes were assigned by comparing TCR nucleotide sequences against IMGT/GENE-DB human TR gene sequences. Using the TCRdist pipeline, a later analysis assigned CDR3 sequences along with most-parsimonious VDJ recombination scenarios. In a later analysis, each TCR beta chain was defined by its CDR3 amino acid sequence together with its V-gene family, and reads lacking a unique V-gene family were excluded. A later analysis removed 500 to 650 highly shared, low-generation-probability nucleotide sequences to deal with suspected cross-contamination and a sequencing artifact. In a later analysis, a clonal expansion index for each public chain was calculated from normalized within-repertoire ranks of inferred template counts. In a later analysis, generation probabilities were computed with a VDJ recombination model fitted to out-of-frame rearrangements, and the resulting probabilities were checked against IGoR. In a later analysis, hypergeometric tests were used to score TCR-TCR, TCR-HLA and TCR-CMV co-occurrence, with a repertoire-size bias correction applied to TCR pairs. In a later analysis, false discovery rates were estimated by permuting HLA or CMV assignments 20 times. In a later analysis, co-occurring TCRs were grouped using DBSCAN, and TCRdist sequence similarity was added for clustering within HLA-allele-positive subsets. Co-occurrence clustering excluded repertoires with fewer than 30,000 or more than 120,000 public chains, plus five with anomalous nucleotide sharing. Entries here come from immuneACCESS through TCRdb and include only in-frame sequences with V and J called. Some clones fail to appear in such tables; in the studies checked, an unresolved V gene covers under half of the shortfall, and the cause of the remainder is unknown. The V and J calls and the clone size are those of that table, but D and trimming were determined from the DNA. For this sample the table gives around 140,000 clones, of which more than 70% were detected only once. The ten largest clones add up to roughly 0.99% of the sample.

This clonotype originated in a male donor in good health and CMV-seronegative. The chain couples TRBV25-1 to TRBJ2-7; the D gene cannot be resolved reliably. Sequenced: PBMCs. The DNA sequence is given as TGTGCCAGCAGTGAAGCACTCCACAGCTCCTACGAGCAGTACTTC. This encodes CASSEALHSSYEQYF.